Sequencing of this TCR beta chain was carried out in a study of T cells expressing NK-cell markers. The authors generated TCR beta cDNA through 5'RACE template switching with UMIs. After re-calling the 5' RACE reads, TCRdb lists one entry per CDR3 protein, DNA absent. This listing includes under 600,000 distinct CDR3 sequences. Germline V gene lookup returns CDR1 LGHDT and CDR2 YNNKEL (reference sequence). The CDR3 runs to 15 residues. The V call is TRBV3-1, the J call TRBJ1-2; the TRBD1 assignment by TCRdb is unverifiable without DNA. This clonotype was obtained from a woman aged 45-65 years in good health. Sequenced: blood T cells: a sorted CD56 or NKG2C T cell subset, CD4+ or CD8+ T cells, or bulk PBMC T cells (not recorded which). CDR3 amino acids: CASSLPQVWIYGYTF.